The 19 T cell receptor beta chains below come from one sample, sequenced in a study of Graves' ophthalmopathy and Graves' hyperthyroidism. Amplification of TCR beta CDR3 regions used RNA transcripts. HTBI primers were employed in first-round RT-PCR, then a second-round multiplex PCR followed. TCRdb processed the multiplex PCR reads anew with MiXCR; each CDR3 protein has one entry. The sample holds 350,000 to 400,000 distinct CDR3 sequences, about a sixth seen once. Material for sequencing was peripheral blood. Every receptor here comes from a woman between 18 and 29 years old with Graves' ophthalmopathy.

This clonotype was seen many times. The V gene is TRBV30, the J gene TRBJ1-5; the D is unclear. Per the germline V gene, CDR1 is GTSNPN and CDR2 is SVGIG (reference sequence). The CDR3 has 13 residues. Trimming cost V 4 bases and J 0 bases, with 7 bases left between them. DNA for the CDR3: TGTGCCTGGACAGACGATAGCAATCAGCCCCAGCATTTT. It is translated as CAWTDDSNQPQHF.

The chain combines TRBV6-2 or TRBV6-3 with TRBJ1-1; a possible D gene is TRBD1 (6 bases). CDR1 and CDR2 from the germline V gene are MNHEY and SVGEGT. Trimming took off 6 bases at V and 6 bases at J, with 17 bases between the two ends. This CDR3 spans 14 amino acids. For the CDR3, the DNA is TGTGCCAGCAGGACACGGGGGGCGCGGGCTGAAGCTTTCTTT. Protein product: CASRTRGARAEAFF.

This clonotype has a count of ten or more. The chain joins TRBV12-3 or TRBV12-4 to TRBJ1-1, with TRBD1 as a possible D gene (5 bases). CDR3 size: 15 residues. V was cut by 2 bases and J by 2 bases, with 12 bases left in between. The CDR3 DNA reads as TGTGCCAGCAGTTTATTCGGGGGACGAAACACTGAAGCTTTCTTT. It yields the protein CASSLFGGRNTEAFF.

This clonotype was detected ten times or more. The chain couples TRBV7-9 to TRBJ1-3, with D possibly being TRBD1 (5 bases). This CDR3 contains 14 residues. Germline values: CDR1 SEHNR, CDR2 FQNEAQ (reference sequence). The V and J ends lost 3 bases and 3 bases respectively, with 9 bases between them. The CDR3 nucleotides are TGTGCCAGCAGCTTGGAGGGGTTTGGAAACACCATATATTTT. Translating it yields CASSLEGFGNTIYF.

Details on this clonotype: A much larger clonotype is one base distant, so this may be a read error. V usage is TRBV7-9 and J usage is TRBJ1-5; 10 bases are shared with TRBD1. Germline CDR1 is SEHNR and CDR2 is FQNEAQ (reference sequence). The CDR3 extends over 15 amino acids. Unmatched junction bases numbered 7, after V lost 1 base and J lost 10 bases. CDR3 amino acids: CASSLGGTGAHPQHF. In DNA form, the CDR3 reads TGTGCCAGCAGCTTAGGGGGGACAGGGGCTCATCCCCAGCATTTT. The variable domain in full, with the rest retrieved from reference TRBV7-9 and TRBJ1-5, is DTGVSQNPRHKITKRGQNVTFRCDPISEHNRLYWYRQTLGQGPEFLTYFQNEAQLEKSRLLSDRFSAERPKGSFSTLEIQRTEQGDSAMYLCASSLGGTGAHPQHFGDGTRLSIL.

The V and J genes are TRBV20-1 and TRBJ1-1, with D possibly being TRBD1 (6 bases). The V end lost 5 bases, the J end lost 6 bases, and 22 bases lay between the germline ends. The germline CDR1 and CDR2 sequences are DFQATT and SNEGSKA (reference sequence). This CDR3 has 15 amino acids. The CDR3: CSAVIPGAHRAEAFF. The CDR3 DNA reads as TGCAGTGCTGTTATCCCGGGGGCACACAGGGCTGAAGCTTTCTTT.

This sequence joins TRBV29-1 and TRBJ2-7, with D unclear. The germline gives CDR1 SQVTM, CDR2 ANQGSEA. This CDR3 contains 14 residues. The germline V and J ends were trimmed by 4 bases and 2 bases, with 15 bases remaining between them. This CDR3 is CSVVAREGTYEQYF. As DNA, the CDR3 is TGCAGCGTTGTAGCTCGTGAAGGGACCTACGAGCAGTACTTC.

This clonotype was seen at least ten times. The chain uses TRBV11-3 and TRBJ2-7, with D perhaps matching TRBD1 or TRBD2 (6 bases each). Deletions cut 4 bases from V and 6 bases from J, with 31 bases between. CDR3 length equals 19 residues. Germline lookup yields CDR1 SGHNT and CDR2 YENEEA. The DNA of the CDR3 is TGTGCCAGCAGCTCTCTGGGCGGGACACTTAGTGCGAGGACCACCGAGCAGTACTTC. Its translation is CASSSLGGTLSARTTEQYF.

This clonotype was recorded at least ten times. CDR3 nucleotide sequence: TGCAGCGTTGGCCCCATTACTAGCGGGGCTGGCAACGAGCAGTACTTC. Its protein product is CSVGPITSGAGNEQYF. The J gene is TRBJ2-7, the V gene TRBV29-1; TRBD2 matches at 10 bases. This CDR3 has 16 residues. V lost 4 bases to trimming and J lost 5 bases; unmatched junction nucleotides: 14. Germline V gene data show CDR1 as SQVTM and CDR2 as ANQGSEA.

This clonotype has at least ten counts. The CDR3: CASVKAGGNTIYF. CDR3 in DNA: TGTGCCAGCGTAAAGGCGGGGGGAAACACCATATATTTT. V gene TRBV6-1 combines with J gene TRBJ1-3; D unresolved. Germline CDR1 is MNHNS and CDR2 is SASEGT. V lost 8 bases and J lost 4, with 12 bases in between. This CDR3 comprises 13 residues.

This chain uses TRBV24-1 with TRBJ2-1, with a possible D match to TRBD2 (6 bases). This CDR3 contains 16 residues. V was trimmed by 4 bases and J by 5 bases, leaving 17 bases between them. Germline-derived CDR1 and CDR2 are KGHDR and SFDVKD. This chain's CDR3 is CATSDPGGARDNEQFF. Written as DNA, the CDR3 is TGTGCCACCAGTGACCCCGGGGGAGCAAGAGACAATGAGCAGTTCTTC.

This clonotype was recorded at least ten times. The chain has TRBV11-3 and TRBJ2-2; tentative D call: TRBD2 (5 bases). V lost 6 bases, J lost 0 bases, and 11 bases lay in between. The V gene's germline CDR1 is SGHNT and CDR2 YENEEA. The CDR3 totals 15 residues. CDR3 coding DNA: TGTGCCAGCAGTACGGACGGGACGAACACCGGGGAGCTGTTTTTT. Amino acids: CASSTDGTNTGELFF.

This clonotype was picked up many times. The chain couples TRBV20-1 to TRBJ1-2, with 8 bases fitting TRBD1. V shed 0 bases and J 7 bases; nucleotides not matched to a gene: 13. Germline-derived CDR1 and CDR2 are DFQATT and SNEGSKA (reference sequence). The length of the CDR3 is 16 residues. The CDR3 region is CSARDARGQGLLGYTF. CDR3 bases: TGCAGTGCTAGAGATGCCAGGGGGCAGGGTCTTCTTGGCTACACCTTC.

The CDR3 here is CASEDGDGNTIYF. In DNA, the CDR3 is TGTGCCAGCGAAGACGGGGACGGAAACACCATATATTTT. The chain joins TRBV12-3 or TRBV12-4 to TRBJ1-3; possible D gene TRBD1, 5 bases. The CDR3 extends over 13 amino acids. Trimming removed 8 bases at V and 4 bases at J, with 12 bases between.

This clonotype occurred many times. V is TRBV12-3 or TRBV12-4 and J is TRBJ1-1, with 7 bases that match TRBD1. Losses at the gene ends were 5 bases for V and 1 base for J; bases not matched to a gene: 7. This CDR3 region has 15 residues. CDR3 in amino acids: CASSPRQGANTEAFF. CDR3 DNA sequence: TGTGCCAGCAGTCCCCGACAGGGCGCGAACACTGAAGCTTTCTTT.

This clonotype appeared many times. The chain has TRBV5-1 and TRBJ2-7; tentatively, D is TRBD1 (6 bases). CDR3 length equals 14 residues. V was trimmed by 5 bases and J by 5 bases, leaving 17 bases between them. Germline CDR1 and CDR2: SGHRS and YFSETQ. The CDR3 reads CASRLQGTAHEQYF. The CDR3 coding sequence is TGCGCCAGCAGACTCCAGGGGACGGCTCACGAGCAGTACTTC.

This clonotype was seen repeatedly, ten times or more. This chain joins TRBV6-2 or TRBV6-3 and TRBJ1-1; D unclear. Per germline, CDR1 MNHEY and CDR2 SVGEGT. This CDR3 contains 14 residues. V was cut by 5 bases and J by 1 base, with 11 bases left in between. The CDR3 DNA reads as TGTGCCAGCAGTCAAGGGAGGAAGAACACTGAAGCTTTCTTT. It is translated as CASSQGRKNTEAFF.

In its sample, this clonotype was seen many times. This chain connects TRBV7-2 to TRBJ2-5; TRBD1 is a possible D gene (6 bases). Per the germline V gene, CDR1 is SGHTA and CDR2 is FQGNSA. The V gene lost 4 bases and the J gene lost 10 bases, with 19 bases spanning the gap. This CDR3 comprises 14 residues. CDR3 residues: CASSSQDSRGGQYF. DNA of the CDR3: TGTGCCAGCAGCTCACAGGACTCAAGAGGGGGCCAGTACTTC.

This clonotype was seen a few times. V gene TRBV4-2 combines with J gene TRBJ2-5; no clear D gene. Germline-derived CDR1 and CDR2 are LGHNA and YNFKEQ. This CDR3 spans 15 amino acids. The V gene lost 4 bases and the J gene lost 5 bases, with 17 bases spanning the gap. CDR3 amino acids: CASSPRPPFGETQYF. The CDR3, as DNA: TGTGCCAGCAGCCCGAGGCCCCCATTTGGGGAGACCCAGTACTTC.